This T cell receptor (beta chain) comes out of a study of cytomegalovirus exposure and HLA in healthy donors. Study-level information: The 100 to 150 validation repertoires and the approximately 700 first-cohort repertoires shared a platform, a later analysis reported.

Study-level points and caveats: The study recorded over 150 TCR beta chains that were cytomegalovirus-associated. In vitro checks showed that three CMV-associated chains really do target CMV antigens.

This table comes from immunoSEQ multiplex PCR, and its TCRdb copy is limited to in-frame clones, with some not included. The data show under 150,000 clones, around 87% seen once. Concerning this clone: Antigen specificity is unknown.

CDR1 is MNHEY, CDR2 SMNVEV, per germline (reference sequence). The CDR3 consists of 20 residues. Trimming took 0 bases from V and 0 from J; bases not matched to a gene: 13. It was the approximately 120-subject validation cohort, separate from the approximately 620-subject first cohort, to which the donors belonged. The sequenced sample was PBMCs. This receptor was obtained from a man aged 18-30 years in good health and CMV-seropositive. The chain joins TRBV27 to TRBJ1-4; 7 bases line up with TRBD1. CDR3 sequence reads: CASSLSPIGIQGATNEKLFF. For the CDR3, the DNA is TGTGCCAGCAGTTTATCGCCAATAGGGATTCAGGGGGCAACTAATGAAAAACTGTTTTTT.